This T cell receptor beta chain was sequenced for a study of T cell changes during pregnancy in multiple sclerosis. The repertoire was sequenced with immunoSEQ multiplex PCR; TCRdb's copy has only in-frame clones and lacks some. The sample has 35,000 to 50,000 clones; over 85% are singletons. Germline loops: CDR1 MDHEN, CDR2 SYDVKM. The CDR3 is 17 amino acids. Losses at the gene ends were 5 bases for V and 6 bases for J; bases not matched to a gene: 17. The chain combines TRBV28 with TRBJ2-7; 9 bases are shared with TRBD1. The source material was CD4+ T cells from peripheral blood mononuclear cells, sampled in the first trimester of pregnancy. The receptor was isolated from a female donor with multiple sclerosis, enrolled in a pregnancy study. Here the CDR3 reads CASSPPGQGLSYVEQYF. DNA of the CDR3: TGTGCCAGCAGTCCCCCGGGACAGGGACTTTCCTACGTCGAGCAGTACTTC.